This paragraph reports one T cell receptor beta chain. What it recognizes is unknown. The data were produced by immunoSEQ multiplex PCR, yet TCRdb's version contains in-frame clones alone and is incomplete. This table holds roughly 2 million clones, 85% to 95% found once. The data derive from a study of shared clonotypes between healthy human individuals. In the study overall: Used for every donor were three CD4 naive, three CD4 memory, two CD8 naive and one CD8 memory plate. Whole-study findings and limits: Clonotypes shared by all four sorted-subset donors had higher generation probabilities than non-shared clonotypes.

Trimming at V came to 3 bases and at J to 7 bases, leaving 7 bases not matched to a gene. The CDR3 runs to 15 residues. In germline, CDR1 is KGHSH, CDR2 LQKENI. The source material was naive CD4+ T cells sorted from blood. Subset meaning: CD45RA+ positively selected. The chain employs TRBV18 and TRBJ1-4, with 8 bases matching TRBD1. This clonotype was sampled from a man in his late teens or twenties in good health. CDR3: CASSPATGVREKLFF. The DNA for the CDR3 is TGTGCCAGCTCACCCGCGACAGGGGTTCGTGAAAAACTGTTTTTT.